These 22 T cell receptor beta chains came from one sample sequenced in a study of identical twins. TCRdb used MiXCR to reprocess the 5' RACE reads, holding one entry per CDR3 protein. The sample consists of 570,000 or so distinct CDR3 sequences, 9.6% of them appearing once. The data also belong to a second study, concerning yellow fever vaccine responses in identical twins.

What was sequenced was PBMCs. The receptor source for this set is a woman younger than 30 in good health.

The rearrangement uses TRBV20-1 and TRBJ2-7; 8 bases map to TRBD1. Germline values: CDR1 DFQATT, CDR2 SNEGSKA (reference sequence). Trimming removed 6 bases from V and 2 bases from J; junction bases left unmatched: 3. CDR3 size: 12 residues. The DNA for the CDR3 is TGCAGTGCGCCGGACAGGGCCTACGAGCAGTACTTC. This codes for CSAPDRAYEQYF.

This clonotype was detected only a few times. The rearrangement uses TRBV6-1 and TRBJ2-5, with a tentative D call TRBD1 (6 bases). This CDR3 is 15 amino acids long. Germline values: CDR1 MNHNS, CDR2 SASEGT. V lost 1 base to trimming and J lost 5 bases, with 14 bases between them. CDR3 bases: TGTGCCAGCAGTGAAGTAAGCAGGGGTCGGGAGACCCAGTACTTC. Translation gives CASSEVSRGRETQYF.

This clonotype was seen ten or more times. The chain recombines TRBV20-1 with TRBJ2-7, with TRBD2 identical over 11 bases. Germline lookup yields CDR1 DFQATT and CDR2 SNEGSKA (reference sequence). The CDR3 length is 12 residues. With 3 bases clipped from V and 5 bases from J, the junction kept 0 bases outside the gene matches. The CDR3 protein is CSARGLADEQYF. CDR3 sequence (DNA): TGCAGTGCTAGGGGACTAGCGGACGAGCAGTACTTC.

The V call is TRBV28, the J call TRBJ2-6; the D gene is possibly TRBD2 (7 bases). Germline-derived CDR1 and CDR2 are MDHEN and SYDVKM. The V end lost 10 bases, the J end lost 0 bases, and 19 bases lay between the germline ends. The CDR3 is made up of 17 amino acids. The CDR3 spells CATLTGGSSSGANVLTF. Written as DNA, the CDR3 is TGTGCCACCTTGACGGGGGGCTCTAGCTCTGGGGCCAACGTCCTGACTTTC.

The chain recombines TRBV6-5 with TRBJ2-7; 9 bases agree with TRBD2. Germline-derived CDR1 and CDR2 are MNHEY and SVGAGI. The CDR3 loop spans 16 amino acids. The trim removed 0 bases at V and 2 bases at J, leaving 5 bases unmatched. The CDR3 nucleotides are TGTGCCAGCAGTTACTCATCTAGCGGGGTGACCTACGAGCAGTACTTC. Protein: CASSYSSSGVTYEQYF.

The V gene is TRBV29-1, the J gene TRBJ2-5; TRBD1 matches at 7 bases. Germline CDR1 SQVTM, CDR2 ANQGSEA. The CDR3 loop spans 13 amino acids. J gave up 2 bases and V 3 bases, and 3 bases lay outside the gene matches. The CDR3 bases are TGCAGCGTTGAGGGCAGGGGGCAAGAGACCCAGTACTTC. Translating gives CSVEGRGQETQYF.

This clonotype has at least ten counts. The chain uses TRBV28 and TRBJ1-1; no clear D. Deletions cut 8 bases from V and 0 bases from J, with 10 bases between. Per the germline V gene, CDR1 is MDHEN and CDR2 is SYDVKM. This CDR3 region has 13 residues. The CDR3: CASSASLNTEAFF. In DNA form, the CDR3 reads TGTGCCAGCTCGGCCAGCTTGAACACTGAAGCTTTCTTT. The full variable domain, completed using reference TRBV28 and TRBJ1-1, is DVKVTQSSRYLVKRTGEKVFLECVQDMDHENMFWYRQDPGLGLRLIYFSYDVKMKEKGDIPEGYSVSREKKERFSLILESASTNQTSMYLCASSASLNTEAFFGQGTRLTVV.

This clonotype showed up many times. The chain links TRBV5-6 to TRBJ2-2; 7 bases align to TRBD1. The CDR3 spans 16 residues. The junction had 9 bases not matched to a gene; V was cut back by 4 bases and J by 3 bases. CDR1 SGHDT and CDR2 YYEEEE come from the germline V gene. As DNA, the CDR3 is TGTGCCAGCAGCCCAGCTGACAGGGCGGACACCGGGGAGCTGTTTTTT. Translation: CASSPADRADTGELFF.

The sample holds many counts of this clonotype. This chain uses TRBV29-1 with TRBJ1-4; TRBD1 aligns across 9 bases. Per germline, CDR1 SQVTM and CDR2 ANQGSEA. This CDR3 is 14 amino acids long. V shed 3 bases and J 6 bases; nucleotides not matched to a gene: 5. The CDR3 DNA sequence: TGCAGCGTTGAGCCGGGACAGGGTGATGAAAAACTGTTTTTT. Translated, it gives CSVEPGQGDEKLFF. Filled out from reference TRBV29-1 and TRBJ1-4, the complete variable domain reads SAVISQKPSRDICQRGTSLTIQCQVDSQVTMMFWYRQQPGQSLTLIATANQGSEATYESGFVIDKFPISRPNLTFSTLTVSNMSPEDSSIYLCSVEPGQGDEKLFFGSGTQLSVL.

This clonotype was observed a handful of times. The rearrangement joins TRBV28 to TRBJ2-3; D remains ambiguous. The CDR3 runs to 16 residues. Germline-derived CDR1 and CDR2 are MDHEN and SYDVKM. V was shortened by 3 bases and J by 1 base, with 14 bases between the two germline ends. The CDR3 loop reads CASSFLRPAGTDTQYF. CDR3 bases: TGTGCCAGCAGTTTCCTGCGGCCCGCGGGCACAGATACGCAGTATTTT.

The chain joins TRBV6-5 to TRBJ1-5; no reliable D call. The CDR3 totals 13 residues. V gave up 6 bases and J gave up 0 bases, with 6 bases separating them. Germline lookup yields CDR1 MNHEY and CDR2 SVGAGI. CDR3 nucleotides: TGTGCCAGCAGGTACACTAGCAATCAGCCCCAGCATTTT. Its translation is CASRYTSNQPQHF.

The V and J genes are TRBV20-1 and TRBJ2-7; no firm D call. CDR1 is DFQATT, CDR2 SNEGSKA, per germline (reference sequence). The CDR3 is 12 residues long. The V end was cut by 3 bases, the J end by 3 bases, with 9 bases between. The CDR3 spells CSASRVGYEQYF. CDR3 DNA sequence: TGCAGTGCTAGCCGGGTGGGCTACGAGCAGTACTTC.

The rearrangement links TRBV15 to TRBJ1-6; possible D gene TRBD1, 6 bases. The CDR3 is made up of 14 amino acids. Trimming shortened V by 8 bases and J by 5 bases, and 13 bases separated the two germline ends. Germline lookup yields CDR1 LNHNV and CDR2 YYDKDF (reference sequence). The CDR3 reads CATAKQGNNSPLHF. Here the CDR3 DNA reads TGTGCCACCGCTAAACAGGGAAATAATTCACCCCTCCACTTT.

This clonotype has a handful of counts. The chain joins TRBV12-3 or TRBV12-4 to TRBJ2-5, with no clear D. CDR3 length: 11 amino acids. V was cut by 6 bases and J by 4 bases, with 6 bases left in between. CDR3 nucleotide sequence: TGTGCCAGCAGGGAAGGAGAGACCCAGTACTTC. It encodes CASREGETQYF.

CDR3 protein: CASSLERISDEQYF. CDR3 DNA: TGCGCCAGCAGCTTGGAAAGAATAAGCGACGAGCAGTACTTC. The V call is TRBV5-1, the J call TRBJ2-7; D is ambiguous. CDR3 length: 14 residues. Trimming removed 0 bases at V and 5 bases at J, with 12 bases between. CDR1 and CDR2 from the germline V gene are SGHRS and YFSETQ.

This clonotype was recorded many times. V is TRBV12-3 or TRBV12-4 and J is TRBJ2-7; D is unresolved. V lost 6 bases and J 4 bases, leaving 13 bases between the germline ends. This CDR3 has 13 residues. This CDR3 reads CASSHWGRYEQYF. CDR3 sequence (DNA): TGTGCCAGCAGCCACTGGGGTAGGTACGAGCAGTACTTC.

This clonotype showed up just a few times. The chain is built from TRBV6-2 or TRBV6-3 and TRBJ2-4, with a possible D match to TRBD1 (5 bases). There are 16 residues in the CDR3. Germline assignment: CDR1 MNHEY and CDR2 SVGEGT. V was shortened by 6 bases and J by 0 bases, with 15 bases between the two germline ends. In DNA form, the CDR3 reads TGTGCCAGCAGACCCGTCGACAGACAAGCCAAAAACATTCAGTACTTC. It yields the protein CASRPVDRQAKNIQYF.

This clonotype was counted between two and nine times. The chain joins TRBV7-8 to TRBJ2-2; D remains ambiguous. Germline CDR1 is SGHVS and CDR2 is FQNEAQ. The CDR3 runs to 15 residues. V lost 1 base and J lost 1, with 7 bases in between. CDR3 in DNA: TGTGCCAGCAGCTTAGGGCCAGTGAACACCGGGGAGCTGTTTTTT. It encodes CASSLGPVNTGELFF.

This clonotype was picked up many times. This chain links TRBV12-3 or TRBV12-4 with TRBJ2-1; 10 nucleotides match TRBD2. J lost 8 bases, V lost 8 bases, and 12 bases had no gene match. The CDR3 loop spans 15 amino acids. In nucleotides, the CDR3 is TGTGCCAGCGATAAGCGGGAGGGGATCCCGGATGAGCAGTTCTTC. It codes for CASDKREGIPDEQFF.

This clonotype has ten or more counts. The chain joins TRBV28 to TRBJ2-1; 14 bases map to TRBD2. This CDR3 is 14 amino acids long. V lost 8 bases, J lost 6 bases, and 3 bases stayed unmatched. Per the germline V gene, CDR1 is MDHEN and CDR2 is SYDVKM. CDR3 sequence: CASLTSGRANEQFF. CDR3 nucleotides: TGTGCCAGCCTGACTAGCGGGAGGGCCAATGAGCAGTTCTTC.

The chain couples TRBV20-1 to TRBJ1-4; 10 nucleotides line up with TRBD1. The CDR3 consists of 16 residues. The V and J ends lost 5 bases and 4 bases, in that order; junction bases with no gene match: 10. Looked up from germline, CDR1 is DFQATT and CDR2 is SNEGSKA (reference sequence). The CDR3 region is CSAPGTGARDNEKLFF. Here the CDR3 DNA reads TGCAGTGCTCCCGGGACAGGGGCTAGGGATAATGAAAAACTGTTTTTT.

This clonotype was detected many times. This sequence joins TRBV12-3 or TRBV12-4 and TRBJ2-3; 11 positions match TRBD1. This CDR3 has 16 amino acids. Trimming cost V 2 bases and J 3 bases; bases outside gene matches: 4. CDR3 in amino acids: CASSLWTGGETDTQYF. CDR3 sequence (DNA): TGTGCCAGCAGTTTATGGACAGGGGGCGAAACAGATACGCAGTATTTT.